This TCR beta chain is drawn from a study of blood T cell repertoires in COVID-19. Looked up from germline, CDR1 is SGHTS and CDR2 is YDEGEE. The ends lost 4 bases at V and 2 bases at J; junction bases unmatched: 6. The CDR3 contains 17 residues. TCRdb's table, derived via immunoSEQ multiplex PCR, lists solely in-frame clones and lacks some. The top ten hold about 1.2% of the sample, which has about 300,000 clones, roughly 86% seen once. Input material: peripheral blood. The chain uses TRBV5-8 and TRBJ2-7; 16 bases match TRBD2. The TCR sequence derives from a man in his 70s with acute or convalescent COVID-19. CDR3 DNA sequence: TGTGCCAGCAGCCCGGGACTAGCGGGAGGGCTCACCTACGAGCAGTACTTC. This gives the protein CASSPGLAGGLTYEQYF.